These 26 T cell receptor beta chains share one sample of origin, sequenced in a study of early T cells in non-severe SARS-CoV-2 infection. TCRdb redid the calling of the 5' RACE reads with MiXCR, one entry per CDR3 protein. The sample includes about 80,000 distinct CDR3 sequences, around 13% of them seen just once. Sequenced input: whole blood. Receptors originate from an adult who was a healthcare worker with PCR-confirmed SARS-CoV-2 infection or an uninfected control (not recorded which).

The chain recombines TRBV5-1 with TRBJ2-1; 9 nucleotides agree with TRBD2. CDR1 is SGHRS and CDR2 is YFSETQ in the germline V gene. The CDR3 length is 16 residues. With V trimmed by 3 bases and J by 0 bases, 4 bases remained unmatched. This CDR3 reads CASSSSGGFSYNEQFF. The CDR3 DNA follows: TGCGCCAGCAGCTCCAGCGGGGGGTTCTCCTACAATGAGCAGTTCTTC.

V gene TRBV6-5 combines with J gene TRBJ2-7; tentative D call: TRBD1 (5 bases). The V gene's germline CDR1 is MNHEY and CDR2 SVGAGI. The CDR3 is made up of 15 amino acids. V was cut by 2 bases and J by 2 bases, with 13 bases left in between. In nucleotides, the CDR3 is TGTGCCAGCAGTTACGGGTGGGGCAGTACCTACGAGCAGTACTTC. Amino acids: CASSYGWGSTYEQYF.

This clonotype was counted at least ten times. The J gene is TRBJ1-4, the V gene TRBV12-3 or TRBV12-4, with 7 bases matching TRBD1. V was clipped by 5 bases and J by 8 bases; unmatched bases: 11. CDR3 size: 15 residues. The CDR3 bases are TGTGCCAGCAGTGCCAGACAGGGCGGCAGGGAAAAACTGTTTTTT. Residues: CASSARQGGREKLFF.

Regarding this clonotype: This clone may be a read error of a much larger clone one base away. J is TRBJ1-2 and V is TRBV3-1; 8 bases are shared with TRBD1. The CDR3 contains 14 residues. Germline-derived CDR1 and CDR2 are LGHDT and YNNKEL (reference sequence). The V segment lost 4 bases and the J segment 7 bases; nucleotides outside the gene matches: 8. The CDR3 DNA reads as TGTGCCAGCAGCCTCAATGTGGACAGGGTTGGCTACACCTTC. Encoded protein: CASSLNVDRVGYTF.

This clonotype was seen many times. This chain joins TRBV28 and TRBJ1-1; no clear D gene. V lost 8 bases and J lost 7, with 14 bases in between. Looked up from germline, CDR1 is MDHEN and CDR2 is SYDVKM. This CDR3 spans 12 amino acids. CDR3 sequence reads: CASVPLIGEAFF. In nucleotides, the CDR3 is TGTGCCAGCGTCCCCTTGATAGGTGAAGCTTTCTTT.

This clonotype was recorded at least ten times. The chain joins TRBV7-9 to TRBJ2-7; D assignment may be TRBD1 or TRBD2 (6 bases each). This CDR3 is built from 14 residues. Deletions cut 3 bases from V and 5 bases from J, with 14 bases between. Germline V gene data show CDR1 as SEHNR and CDR2 as FQNEAQ (reference sequence). CDR3 in amino acids: CASSFGGRPHEQYF. The CDR3 DNA reads TGTGCCAGCAGCTTCGGGGGCCGTCCCCACGAGCAGTACTTC.

This clonotype appeared many times. This chain uses TRBV7-2 with TRBJ2-5; no definite D call. Trimming stripped 4 bases from V and 5 bases from J, with 23 bases between. The CDR3 consists of 17 residues. Germline loops: CDR1 SGHTA, CDR2 FQGNSA. The CDR3 here is CASSWSRQKIRRETQYF. DNA of the CDR3: TGTGCCAGCAGCTGGTCCCGTCAAAAAATCCGGCGGGAGACCCAGTACTTC.

This clonotype was counted a few times. This chain uses TRBV6-2 or TRBV6-3 with TRBJ2-1, with a tentative D call TRBD2 (6 bases). Germline CDR1 reads MNHEY; CDR2 reads SVGEGT. V was pared by 0 bases and J by 1 base, with 10 bases between. The length of the CDR3 is 16 residues. The CDR3 here is CASSYSRDLSYNEQFF. The DNA of the CDR3 is TGTGCCAGCAGTTACTCGCGGGACTTGTCCTACAATGAGCAGTTCTTC.

The chain couples TRBV7-8 to TRBJ2-4; 9 bases align to TRBD1. The CDR3 spans 18 residues. Germline V CDR1 and CDR2: SGHVS, FQNEAQ. V lost 1 base and J lost 3; bases outside the gene matches: 10. The CDR3 protein is CASSLVRTGTGSKNIQYF. The CDR3, as DNA: TGTGCCAGCAGCTTAGTCAGAACGGGGACAGGGAGCAAAAACATTCAGTACTTC.

The J gene is TRBJ1-4, the V gene TRBV29-1; D is uncertain. Trimming removed 7 bases from V and 5 bases from J, with 14 bases in between. Germline values: CDR1 SQVTM, CDR2 ANQGSEA. The CDR3 is made up of 13 amino acids. This CDR3 reads CSASRDSNEKLFF. For the CDR3, the DNA is TGCAGCGCCAGCCGGGATTCAAATGAAAAACTGTTTTTT.

This clonotype was detected many times. The chain employs TRBV24-1 and TRBJ2-5; 9 bases align to TRBD1. The germline V gene has CDR1 KGHDR and CDR2 SFDVKD. There are 15 residues in the CDR3. The V gene end was trimmed by 3 bases and the J gene end by 4 bases; junction bases not matched to a gene: 5. CDR3 nucleotide sequence: TGTGCCACCAGTGATACCCGACAGGGGGGAGAGACCCAGTACTTC. It translates to CATSDTRQGGETQYF.

The table lists this clonotype with many counts. This chain joins TRBV20-1 and TRBJ1-3, with D perhaps matching TRBD1 (6 bases). V gave up 2 bases and J gave up 2 bases, with 13 bases separating them. The CDR3 spans 15 residues. Looked up from germline, CDR1 is DFQATT and CDR2 is SNEGSKA (reference sequence). The CDR3 nucleotides are TGCAGTGCTAGACCGTCGAGGGGGGCTGGAAACACCATATATTTT. Residues: CSARPSRGAGNTIYF.

The rearrangement links TRBV12-3 or TRBV12-4 to TRBJ2-4; D gene unclear. The CDR3 has 12 residues. V was clipped by 5 bases and J by 6 bases, with 8 bases between them. CDR3 nucleotides: TGTGCCAGCAGTCCGAGCTCAAACATTCAGTACTTC. Its translation: CASSPSSNIQYF.

This clonotype was detected only a few times. CDR3: CASSLSASGANVLTF. The DNA of the CDR3 is TGTGCCAGCAGCTTAAGTGCCTCTGGGGCCAACGTCCTGACTTTC. The chain uses TRBV7-9 and TRBJ2-6; no firm D call. Germline V gives CDR1 SEHNR, CDR2 FQNEAQ (reference sequence). This CDR3 is built from 15 residues. V lost 2 bases and J lost 0, with 5 bases in between. Based on the CDR3 plus reference TRBV7-9 and TRBJ2-6, the full variable domain is DTGVSQNPRHKITKRGQNVTFRCDPISEHNRLYWYRQTLGQGPEFLTYFQNEAQLEKSRLLSDRFSAERPKGSFSTLEIQRTEQGDSAMYLCASSLSASGANVLTFGAGSRLTVL.

This clonotype was found many times. The chain uses TRBV5-1 and TRBJ2-2; D remains unclear. The CDR3 runs to 16 residues. Germline assignment: CDR1 SGHRS and CDR2 YFSETQ. With 0 bases removed from V and 0 bases from J, the gap between germline ends came to 9 bases. Here the CDR3 DNA reads TGCGCCAGCAGCTTGGGGCCCGGTGCGAACACCGGGGAGCTGTTTTTT. Translation gives CASSLGPGANTGELFF.

This clonotype was detected a few times. The V gene is TRBV2, the J gene TRBJ2-3, with TRBD2 matching 7 bases. V lost 4 bases to trimming and J lost 1 base; unmatched junction nucleotides: 8. Per the germline V gene, CDR1 is SNHLY and CDR2 is FYNNEI. There are 16 residues in the CDR3. The CDR3 loop is CASSAAGPEGTDTQYF. The CDR3 nucleotides read TGTGCCAGCAGTGCAGCGGGACCTGAGGGCACAGATACGCAGTATTTT. Full variable domain (outside the CDR3, taken from reference TRBV2 and TRBJ2-3): EPEVTQTPSHQVTQMGQEVILRCVPISNHLYFYWYRQILGQKVEFLVSFYNNEISEKSEIFDDQFSVERPDGSNFTLKIRSTKLEDSAMYFCASSAAGPEGTDTQYFGPGTRLTVL.

This clonotype occurred many times. V gene TRBV12-3 or TRBV12-4 combines with J gene TRBJ2-3; D may be TRBD2 (6 bases). This CDR3 has 15 residues. The V end lost 7 bases, the J end lost 1 base, and 15 bases lay between the germline ends. The CDR3 sequence: CASTGRGMGTDTQYF. CDR3 coding DNA: TGTGCCAGCACCGGCCGGGGGATGGGCACAGATACGCAGTATTTT.

This clonotype was recorded many times. CDR3 bases: TGTGCCAGCAGCCCACGAAGGGCGGGAGTCCCAGATACGCAGTATTTT. It encodes CASSPRRAGVPDTQYF. V gene TRBV9 combines with J gene TRBJ2-3; 7 nucleotides align to TRBD2. Germline loops: CDR1 SGDLS, CDR2 YYNGEE. The V gene end was trimmed by 4 bases and the J gene end by 4 bases; junction bases not matched to a gene: 12. CDR3 size: 16 residues.

This clonotype was recorded at least ten times. This chain links TRBV29-1 with TRBJ2-5; D uncertain. This CDR3 is built from 13 residues. Trimming stripped 6 bases from V and 0 bases from J, with 11 bases between. The V gene's germline CDR1 is SQVTM and CDR2 ANQGSEA. For the CDR3, the DNA is TGCAGCGTCACACTTCAGTACCAAGAGACCCAGTACTTC. Translating gives CSVTLQYQETQYF.

V usage is TRBV28 and J usage is TRBJ2-5, with D possibly matching TRBD2 (5 bases). CDR1 is MDHEN and CDR2 is SYDVKM in the germline V gene. CDR3 length: 15 amino acids. Trimming shortened V by 4 bases and J by 5 bases, and 17 bases separated the two germline ends. DNA of the CDR3: TGTGCCAGCAGTTACCGGGGTAGTAGTAGGGAGACCCAGTACTTC. Its protein product is CASSYRGSSRETQYF.

This clonotype was found many times. The DNA for the CDR3 is TGTGCCAGCAGCTCCGGACTAGCGGGGGGCTACAATGAGCAGTTCTTC. This translates into CASSSGLAGGYNEQFF. The genes are TRBV7-8 and TRBJ2-1, with 14 bases identical to TRBD2. V lost 4 bases to trimming and J lost 3 bases; unmatched junction nucleotides: 2. This CDR3 is built from 16 residues. CDR1 and CDR2 from the germline V gene are SGHVS and FQNEAQ.

This clonotype was observed a handful of times. The chain carries TRBV15 and TRBJ1-4; D ambiguous. V shed 3 bases and J shed 4 bases, with 15 bases lying between them. The CDR3 loop spans 16 amino acids. The germline V gene encodes CDR1 LNHNV and CDR2 YYDKDF (reference sequence). The DNA of the CDR3 is TGTGCCACCAGCAGGGAGTTCATCCGGGGTAATGAAAAACTGTTTTTT. Protein: CATSREFIRGNEKLFF. The complete variable domain, with remaining parts taken from reference TRBV15 and TRBJ1-4, reads DAMVIQNPRYQVTQFGKPVTLSCSQTLNHNVMYWYQQKSSQAPKLLFHYYDKDFNNEADTPDNFQSRRPNTSFCFLDIRSPGLGDTAMYLCATSREFIRGNEKLFFGSGTQLSVL.

This clonotype has just a few counts. V gene TRBV28 combines with J gene TRBJ2-7, with 10 bases aligning to TRBD2. This CDR3 spans 13 amino acids. Germline assignment: CDR1 MDHEN and CDR2 SYDVKM. V dropped 10 bases and J dropped 3; count of bases not matched to a gene: 6. CDR3 protein: CATGTSENYEQYF. CDR3 nucleotides: TGTGCCACCGGGACTAGCGAGAACTACGAGCAGTACTTC.

This clonotype has at least ten counts. The chain combines TRBV11-2 with TRBJ2-2; 11 nucleotides align to TRBD2. The CDR3 length is 16 residues. V was pared by 3 bases and J by 5 bases, with 5 bases of the junction left unmatched. Germline V gene sequence: CDR1 SGHAT, CDR2 FQNNGV. This CDR3 reads CASSFPASGGTGELFF. CDR3 DNA sequence: TGTGCCAGCAGCTTCCCGGCTAGCGGGGGGACCGGGGAGCTGTTTTTT.

V and J are TRBV2 and TRBJ2-3; a weak D match, TRBD1 (6 bases). Germline CDR1 SNHLY, CDR2 FYNNEI. The CDR3 length is 14 residues. The V and J ends lost 3 bases and 3 bases respectively, with 10 bases between them. CDR3 sequence (DNA): TGTGCCAGCAGTGAGTCGGGACAAACAGATACGCAGTATTTT. Translation: CASSESGQTDTQYF.

This clonotype has ten or more counts. CDR3 sequence: CASSYFPGGPDNEQFF. In DNA, the CDR3 is TGTGCCAGCAGTTACTTCCCCGGGGGGCCCGACAATGAGCAGTTCTTC. V usage is TRBV6-2 or TRBV6-3 and J usage is TRBJ2-1; possibly TRBD2 for D (7 bases). The CDR3 has 16 residues. Germline values: CDR1 MNHEY, CDR2 SVGEGT. V shed 1 base and J shed 5 bases, with 15 bases lying between them.